The 27 T cell receptor beta chains reported below all come from one sample, sequenced in a study of human T cells and chemical hapten exposure. One entry per CDR3 protein, called by TCRdb with MiXCR from the RACE reads. The top ten hold about 14% of the sample, which has about 56,000 distinct CDR3 sequences, approximately 8.6% seen once. Stated time point: patch test 1, 2 weeks after DPC sensitization. Described treatment: therapeutic diphenylcyclopropenone sensitization with weekly scalp DPC. The specimen comprised whole blood, sampled in connection with sensitization to the hapten diphenylcyclopropenone (DPC). The source is a middle-aged woman with alopecia areata. Some clones in this sample may be carry-over from other donors' samples.

The table lists this clonotype with many counts. The V and J genes are TRBV6-2 or TRBV6-3 and TRBJ1-1; weak D call: TRBD1 (5 bases). Germline CDR1 is MNHEY and CDR2 is SVGEGT. This CDR3 has 13 residues. The germline V and J ends were trimmed by 6 bases and 1 base, with 9 bases remaining between them. CDR3 protein: CASRGRANTEAFF. As DNA, the CDR3 is TGTGCCAGCAGGGGCAGGGCGAACACTGAAGCTTTCTTT.

This clonotype was detected many times. J is TRBJ1-2 and V is TRBV20-1; D unresolved. This CDR3 region has 10 residues. Germline V gives CDR1 DFQATT, CDR2 SNEGSKA (reference sequence). Trimming pared 1 base from V and 6 bases from J, leaving 3 bases between. The CDR3, as DNA: TGCAGTGCTAGAGGGGATGGCTACACCTTC. This sequence encodes CSARGDGYTF.

This clonotype was observed a few times. CDR3 in amino acids: CSVAAGAHYEQYF. CDR3 nucleotide sequence: TGCAGCGTTGCGGCTGGTGCCCACTACGAGCAGTACTTC. J is TRBJ2-7 and V is TRBV29-1; D is undetermined. This CDR3 comprises 13 residues. V dropped 4 bases and J dropped 3 bases, with 13 bases sitting between them. The germline V gene has CDR1 SQVTM and CDR2 ANQGSEA.

This clonotype was detected many times. V is TRBV27 and J is TRBJ1-2; 10 bases map to TRBD1. The CDR3 loop spans 15 amino acids. Germline V CDR1 and CDR2: MNHEY, SMNVEV (reference sequence). The V segment lost 2 bases and the J segment 4 bases; nucleotides outside the gene matches: 4. The CDR3 spells CASSLRTGGIYGYTF. DNA of the CDR3: TGTGCCAGCAGTTTAAGGACAGGGGGGATCTATGGCTACACCTTC.

The chain uses TRBV4-1 and TRBJ1-1; D gene uncertain. CDR3 length equals 14 residues. V was cut by 3 bases and J by 8 bases, with 16 bases left in between. Germline V gene data show CDR1 as MGHRA and CDR2 as YSYEKL. CDR3 residues: CASSQPFSRREAFF. The CDR3 DNA sequence: TGCGCCAGCAGCCAGCCCTTTTCGCGGCGAGAAGCTTTCTTT.

The chain has TRBV28 and TRBJ2-3; possible D gene TRBD2, 7 bases. CDR3 size: 13 residues. Germline-derived CDR1 and CDR2 are MDHEN and SYDVKM. Trimming cost V 4 bases and J 6 bases, with 11 bases left between them. The CDR3 loop reads CASSSGGVDTQYF. In DNA form, the CDR3 reads TGTGCCAGCAGTTCGGGGGGCGTCGATACGCAGTATTTT. Full variable domain (remainder filled in from reference TRBV28 and TRBJ2-3): DVKVTQSSRYLVKRTGEKVFLECVQDMDHENMFWYRQDPGLGLRLIYFSYDVKMKEKGDIPEGYSVSREKKERFSLILESASTNQTSMYLCASSSGGVDTQYFGPGTRLTVL.

This chain connects TRBV11-3 to TRBJ2-5; the match to TRBD2 covers 9 bases. Trimming cost V 2 bases and J 1 base; bases outside gene matches: 5. CDR3 length equals 16 residues. Germline CDR1 reads SGHNT; CDR2 reads YENEEA. DNA for the CDR3: TGTGCCAGCAGCTTAAGATTAGCGGGGGCCCAAGAGACCCAGTACTTC. Translated: CASSLRLAGAQETQYF.

This clonotype was recorded at least ten times. This chain connects TRBV6-2 or TRBV6-3 to TRBJ2-1; 9 positions agree with TRBD2. Germline lookup yields CDR1 MNHEY and CDR2 SVGEGT. V dropped 2 bases and J dropped 8; count of bases not matched to a gene: 7. The CDR3 sequence is 15 residues long. CDR3 nucleotide sequence: TGTGCCAGCAGTTACCTGGCGGGGGGGCCCTATGAGCAGTTCTTC. Residues: CASSYLAGGPYEQFF.

The chain carries TRBV5-1 and TRBJ1-5; weak D call: TRBD1 (5 bases). Trimming stripped 3 bases from V and 3 bases from J, with 10 bases between. Germline V gene lookup returns CDR1 SGHRS and CDR2 YFSETQ. This CDR3 comprises 14 residues. The CDR3 bases are TGCGCCAGCAGCTCGGGACGGAACAATCAGCCCCAGCATTTT. It yields the protein CASSSGRNNQPQHF. Full variable domain (remainder filled in from reference TRBV5-1 and TRBJ1-5): KAGVTQTPRYLIKTRGQQVTLSCSPISGHRSVSWYQQTPGQGLQFLFEYFSETQRNKGNFPGRFSGRQFSNSRSEMNVSTLELGDSALYLCASSSGRNNQPQHFGDGTRLSIL.

As concerns this clonotype: Being one base from a much bigger clone, this may be a read error. The rearrangement links TRBV28 to TRBJ1-1; D is ambiguous. Between the trimmed V and J ends, which lost 3 bases and 1 base, there was a span of 3 bases. CDR1 is MDHEN, CDR2 SYDVKM, per germline. The CDR3 covers 12 residues. The CDR3 here is CASSFQNTEAFF. The CDR3, as DNA: TGTGCCAGCAGTTTTCAGAACACTGAAGCTTTCTTT.

This clonotype was seen at least ten times. CDR3 DNA sequence: TGTGCCAGCACGCTAGCGGGAGAGCAGTACTTC. Its protein is CASTLAGEQYF. The chain recombines TRBV6-6 with TRBJ2-7; 9 nucleotides agree with TRBD2. Germline CDR1 and CDR2: MNHNY and SVGAGI (reference sequence). J was trimmed by 7 bases and V by 7 bases; bases with no gene match: 2. The CDR3 is 11 amino acids.

By frequency in the sample, this clonotype is medium-sized (0.01 to 0.1%). This rearrangement joins TRBV20-1 to TRBJ1-2; D might be TRBD1 (5 bases). The CDR3 totals 16 residues. V was clipped by 1 base and J by 0 bases, with 15 bases between them. Germline V CDR1 and CDR2: DFQATT, SNEGSKA (reference sequence). The CDR3 loop reads CSARAPGAGANYGYTF. CDR3 nucleotide sequence: TGCAGTGCTAGAGCCCCCGGGGCTGGAGCTAACTATGGCTACACCTTC.

This clonotype came up many times. The J gene is TRBJ2-5, the V gene TRBV9, with 8 nucleotides matching TRBD1. The CDR3 runs to 14 residues. Germline CDR1 is SGDLS and CDR2 is YYNGEE. Losses at the gene ends were 4 bases for V and 4 bases for J; bases not matched to a gene: 6. The CDR3 loop is CASSTTDRVETQYF. CDR3 DNA: TGTGCCAGCAGCACTACGGACAGGGTAGAGACCCAGTACTTC.

This clonotype has at least ten counts. The V call is TRBV7-2, the J call TRBJ2-1, with 9 positions matching TRBD1. This CDR3 has 15 amino acids. After removal of 5 bases from V and 7 bases from J, the junction contained 9 bases not matched to a gene. Germline assignment: CDR1 SGHTA and CDR2 FQGNSA. The CDR3 DNA sequence: TGTGCCAGCAGCCCGATACAGGGGGCATTGAATGAGCAGTTCTTC. This gives the protein CASSPIQGALNEQFF.

The J gene is TRBJ1-3, the V gene TRBV3-1; D is undetermined. The CDR3 is 14 amino acids. V dropped 0 bases and J dropped 2 bases, with 5 bases sitting between them. Germline V CDR1 and CDR2: LGHDT, YNNKEL (reference sequence). CDR3 in DNA: TGTGCCAGCAGCCAAGATTCCCCTGGAAACACCATATATTTT. Translating it yields CASSQDSPGNTIYF.

The DNA for the CDR3 is TGTGCCAGCAGTTCAAGTGGATTGACAAACATTCAGTACTTC. Its translation is CASSSSGLTNIQYF. The chain carries TRBV28 and TRBJ2-4; D call uncertain. The V end was cut by 4 bases, the J end by 6 bases, with 13 bases between. This CDR3 contains 14 residues. In germline, CDR1 is MDHEN, CDR2 SYDVKM.

Only a few counts were recorded for this clonotype. The chain recombines TRBV14 with TRBJ1-1, with D perhaps TRBD1 (6 bases). The germline V gene has CDR1 SGHDN and CDR2 FVKESK. CDR3 length: 13 amino acids. Trimming removed 4 bases from V and 8 bases from J, with 14 bases in between. This CDR3 is CASSPQGFGEAFF. CDR3 DNA sequence: TGTGCCAGCAGCCCTCAGGGGTTTGGGGAAGCTTTCTTT.

This clonotype has just a few counts. V usage is TRBV20-1 and J usage is TRBJ1-1; 7 bases are shared with TRBD1. The CDR3 covers 15 residues. Trimming removed 5 bases from V and 4 bases from J; junction bases left unmatched: 13. Germline V CDR1 and CDR2: DFQATT, SNEGSKA (reference sequence). CDR3 DNA: TGCAGTGCTTTCGGACAGGTTGCTCTGGGCACTGAAGCTTTCTTT. It translates to CSAFGQVALGTEAFF.

This clonotype was found many times. The chain recombines TRBV20-1 with TRBJ2-5; D is uncertain. Trimming removed 4 bases from V and 2 bases from J, with 5 bases in between. Germline V gives CDR1 DFQATT, CDR2 SNEGSKA (reference sequence). The CDR3 is 11 residues long. The CDR3 here is CSATRQETQYF. CDR3 DNA sequence: TGCAGTGCTACTCGGCAAGAGACCCAGTACTTC.

This clonotype was found a few times. The chain combines TRBV10-3 with TRBJ1-4; 9 bases map to TRBD1. CDR3 size: 16 residues. CDR1 and CDR2 (germline): ENHRY, SYGVKD. J gave up 8 bases and V 7 bases, and 14 bases lay outside the gene matches. The CDR3 is CAIKQGQGPSFEKLFF. Written as DNA, the CDR3 is TGTGCCATCAAACAGGGACAGGGACCGTCCTTCGAAAAACTGTTTTTT.

This clonotype was detected only a few times. V is TRBV29-1 and J is TRBJ2-2, with D possibly being TRBD1 or TRBD2 (5 bases each). Germline V gene sequence: CDR1 SQVTM, CDR2 ANQGSEA. This CDR3 comprises 11 residues. The CDR3 loop is CKLRGPGELFF. The CDR3 DNA is TGCAAGCTTCGGGGCCCCGGGGAGCTGTTTTTT.

Many counts were recorded for this clonotype. J is TRBJ2-1 and V is TRBV2; TRBD2 matches 11 bases. Germline loops: CDR1 SNHLY, CDR2 FYNNEI. Trimming cost V 5 bases and J 6 bases; bases outside gene matches: 0. CDR3 length: 13 amino acids. CDR3 protein: CASSLAGGNEQFF. For the CDR3, the DNA is TGTGCCAGCAGTCTAGCGGGGGGCAATGAGCAGTTCTTC.

This clonotype was seen at least ten times. The chain carries TRBV6-1 and TRBJ2-2, with D possibly matching TRBD1 (6 bases). CDR3 length: 16 amino acids. The germline V gene encodes CDR1 MNHNS and CDR2 SASEGT. Trimming removed 4 bases from V and 5 bases from J, with 17 bases in between. The DNA for the CDR3 is TGTGCCAGCAGTGTTCGGGCAGGGGATGGAACCGGGGAGCTGTTTTTT. As protein: CASSVRAGDGTGELFF.

The rearrangement links TRBV20-1 to TRBJ1-1, with D uncertain. This CDR3 is built from 12 residues. Germline lookup yields CDR1 DFQATT and CDR2 SNEGSKA (reference sequence). Trimming pared 1 base from V and 1 base from J, leaving 4 bases between. CDR3 in DNA: TGCAGTGCTAGAGCAGGGAACACTGAAGCTTTCTTT. Translated, it gives CSARAGNTEAFF.

This clonotype was counted at least ten times. The chain has TRBV6-1 and TRBJ1-5, with 7 bases matching TRBD1. Germline V lookup: CDR1 MNHNS, CDR2 SASEGT. The CDR3 has 15 residues. V lost 6 bases and J lost 0; bases outside the gene matches: 5. CDR3 loop: CASRDRPDSNQPQHF. The DNA for the CDR3 is TGTGCCAGCAGGGACAGGCCCGATAGCAATCAGCCCCAGCATTTT.

V is TRBV5-1 and J is TRBJ2-7, with TRBD2 as a possible D gene (6 bases). V lost 3 bases and J 1 base, leaving 11 bases between the germline ends. The CDR3 consists of 14 residues. Germline loops: CDR1 SGHRS, CDR2 YFSETQ. CDR3 nucleotide sequence: TGCGCCAGCAGCTGGGACGGGGGTTCCTACGAGCAGTACTTC. Residues: CASSWDGGSYEQYF.

This clonotype has at least ten counts. The rearrangement uses TRBV29-1 and TRBJ2-7, with unresolved D. Germline values: CDR1 SQVTM, CDR2 ANQGSEA. The CDR3 sequence is 11 residues long. V was cut by 2 bases and J by 6 bases, with 8 bases left in between. CDR3 sequence: CSVEQPGEQYF. For the CDR3, the DNA is TGCAGCGTTGAACAACCCGGCGAGCAGTACTTC.